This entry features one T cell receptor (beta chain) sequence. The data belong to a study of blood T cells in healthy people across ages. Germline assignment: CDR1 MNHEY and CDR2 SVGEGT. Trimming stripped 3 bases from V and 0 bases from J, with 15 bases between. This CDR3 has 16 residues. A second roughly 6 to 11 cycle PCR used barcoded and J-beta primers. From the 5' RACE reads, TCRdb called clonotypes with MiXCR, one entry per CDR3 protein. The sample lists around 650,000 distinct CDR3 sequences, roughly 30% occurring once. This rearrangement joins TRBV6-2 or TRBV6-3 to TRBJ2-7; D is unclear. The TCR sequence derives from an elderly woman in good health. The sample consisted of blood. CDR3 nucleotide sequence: TGTGCCAGCAGTTATTCGGGCAGAGCTTCCTCCTACGAGCAGTACTTC. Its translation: CASSYSGRASSYEQYF.